This is a list of T cell receptor beta chains from one sample in a study of CD8 T cells in ankylosing spondylitis. TCRdb used MiXCR to reprocess the 5' RACE reads, holding one entry per CDR3 protein. The data hold some 250,000 distinct CDR3 sequences, with about 11% observed a single time. The sequenced sample was blood, either unsorted or a sorted T cell fraction (not recorded which). All receptors come from a male donor with ankylosing spondylitis or in good health (not recorded which). Both conserved end residues are part of each CDR3. A D gene is named only where the DNA matches it firmly. The listing skips clone size in some rows; elsewhere it reads once, few, many or a size class.

len	v_gene	abundance	d_gene	j_gene	CDR3aa	CDR3nt
15	TRBV10-2	many	TRBD2	TRBJ2-3	CASSEVGGPVYTQYF	TGCGCCAGCAGTGAGGTGGGAGGGCCTGTTTATACGCAGTATTTT
18	TRBV11-1	many	.	TRBJ1-5	CASSGGRGGGYTNQPQHF	TGTGCCAGCAGCGGCGGCAGGGGAGGCGGTTATACAAATCAGCCCCAGCATTTT
13	TRBV5-1	many	.	TRBJ2-7	CASSLGLFYEQYF	TGCGCCAGCAGCTTGGGCCTCTTCTACGAGCAGTACTTC
13	TRBV27	many	.	TRBJ2-7	CASSLALANEQYF	TGTGCCAGCAGTTTAGCGCTGGCCAATGAGCAGTACTTC
14	TRBV9	.	TRBD2	TRBJ2-5	CASSSTSSGETQYF	TGTGCCAGCAGCTCGACTAGCTCCGGGGAGACCCAGTACTTC
15	TRBV12-3/TRBV12-4	many	.	TRBJ2-2	CASRPRDLNTGELFF	TGTGCCAGCAGACCCAGGGACCTGAACACCGGGGAGCTGTTTTTT
17	TRBV14	.	TRBD2	TRBJ2-3	CASSQDWEGLNTDTQYF	TGTGCCAGCAGCCAAGATTGGGAGGGGCTGAACACAGATACGCAGTATTTT
13	TRBV10-3	many	.	TRBJ2-7	CAIKDASSYEQYF	TGTGCCATCAAGGACGCCAGCTCCTACGAGCAGTACTTC
15	TRBV20-1	few	.	TRBJ2-1	CCARELGGGRDEQFF	TGCTGTGCTAGAGAGCTCGGGGGCGGACGGGATGAGCAGTTCTTC
13	TRBV10-3	many	.	TRBJ2-3	CAISGGSTDTQYF	TGTGCCATCAGTGGCGGTTCCACAGATACGCAGTATTTT
16	TRBV7-3	.	TRBD1	TRBJ2-7	CASSENPGQGRYEQYF	TGTGCCAGCAGCGAGAATCCGGGACAGGGGAGGTACGAGCAGTACTTC
15	TRBV6-4	many	TRBD2	TRBJ2-3	CASSRLAENTDTQYF	TGTGCCAGCAGCCGACTAGCGGAAAACACAGATACGCAGTATTTT
16	TRBV29-1	.	.	TRBJ2-7	CSVENIRGPSSYEQYF	TGCAGCGTTGAAAACATTCGGGGGCCATCTTCCTACGAGCAGTACTTC
14	TRBV4-1	many	.	TRBJ2-6	CASSQAFGANVLTF	TGCGCCAGCAGCCAAGCCTTTGGGGCCAACGTCCTGACTTTC
16	TRBV7-2	few	TRBD1	TRBJ2-1	CASRSSRDRAYNEQFF	TGTGCCAGCAGAAGCAGCCGGGACAGGGCGTACAATGAGCAGTTCTTC
14	TRBV7-2	few	TRBD1	TRBJ1-5	CASSQGQGYQPQHF	TGTGCCAGCAGCCAAGGACAGGGTTATCAGCCCCAGCATTTT
15	TRBV7-9	.	TRBD1	TRBJ2-6	CASSQGGGGANVLTF	TGTGCCAGCAGTCAAGGGGGCGGTGGGGCCAACGTCCTGACTTTC
11	TRBV12-3/TRBV12-4	many	.	TRBJ2-1	CASSSEVEQFF	TGTGCCAGCAGCTCAGAGGTTGAGCAGTTCTTC
15	TRBV7-9	few	.	TRBJ1-6	CASSFWTGGGSPLHF	TGTGCCAGCAGCTTTTGGACGGGGGGAGGTTCACCCCTCCACTTT
13	TRBV29-1	many	.	TRBJ2-5	CSQFLSASGAQYF	TGCAGCCAATTCCTCAGCGCGTCCGGGGCCCAGTACTTC
16	TRBV2	few	TRBD2	TRBJ2-5	CASGLTSGGTQETQYF	TGTGCCAGCGGATTGACTAGCGGGGGGACCCAAGAGACCCAGTACTTC
16	TRBV11-2	many	TRBD2	TRBJ2-2	CASSFRLAGVTGELFF	TGTGCCAGCAGCTTTCGACTAGCGGGTGTCACCGGGGAGCTGTTTTTT
13	TRBV7-6	few	.	TRBJ2-5	CASSWGLGETQYF	TGTGCCAGCAGCTGGGGGTTAGGAGAGACCCAGTACTTC
15	TRBV6-1	many	TRBD1	TRBJ1-1	CASSRDREKNTEAFF	TGTGCCAGCAGTCGGGACAGGGAGAAAAACACTGAAGCTTTCTTT
15	TRBV4-1	many	TRBD1	TRBJ1-4	CASSQDQGGNEKLFF	TGCGCCAGCAGCCAAGATCAGGGGGGTAATGAAAAACTGTTTTTT
14	TRBV11-2	many	.	TRBJ1-2	CASSLGTREDGYTF	TGTGCCAGCAGCTTAGGCACCAGGGAAGATGGCTACACCTTC
19	TRBV12-3/TRBV12-4	few	.	TRBJ1-5	CASSLSLESFEYSNQPQHF	TGTGCCAGCAGTTTGTCGCTAGAATCTTTCGAATATAGCAATCAGCCCCAGCATTTT
17	TRBV28	many	TRBD1	TRBJ1-4	CASSSRDRGITNEKLFF	TGTGCCAGCAGCTCCCGGGACAGGGGTATCACTAATGAAAAACTGTTTTTT
13	TRBV7-8	few	.	TRBJ2-7	CASPPRDNGEQYF	TGTGCCAGCCCCCCGAGGGACAACGGAGAGCAGTACTTC
13	TRBV6-5	many	.	TRBJ2-2	CASSYGRAGELFF	TGTGCCAGCAGTTACGGGCGTGCCGGGGAGCTGTTTTTT
17	TRBV12-3/TRBV12-4	few	.	TRBJ2-3	CASSSPPGTKTQITQYF	TGTGCCAGCAGTTCCCCCCCCGGAACAAAAACCCAGATTACGCAGTATTTT
15	TRBV7-2	many	TRBD2	TRBJ2-5	CASSTSGGFGETQYF	TGTGCCAGCAGCACTAGCGGGGGGTTTGGCGAGACCCAGTACTTC
14	TRBV10-3	many	.	TRBJ2-7	CAISDIGQTYEQYF	TGTGCCATCAGTGATATAGGACAGACCTACGAGCAGTACTTC
16	TRBV7-9	.	.	TRBJ1-1	CASSPLTGTMNTEAFF	TGTGCCAGCAGCCCCCTGACAGGTACCATGAACACTGAAGCTTTCTTT
15	TRBV7-2	.	.	TRBJ2-5	CASSPGSYWVETQYF	TGTGCCAGCAGCCCCGGGTCCTATTGGGTGGAGACCCAGTACTTC
17	TRBV28	few	TRBD2	TRBJ2-1	CATRRSGRYRSYNEQFF	TGTGCCACAAGACGTAGCGGGAGGTACCGTTCCTACAATGAGCAGTTCTTC
12	TRBV10-2	many	.	TRBJ2-4	CASSDWINIQYF	TGCGCCAGCAGTGACTGGATAAACATTCAGTACTTC
15	TRBV7-6	.	.	TRBJ2-7	CASSLESTGSYEQYF	TGTGCCAGCAGCTTAGAGTCGACAGGCTCCTACGAGCAGTACTTC
16	TRBV5-1	many	TRBD1	TRBJ2-3	CASSSPYRTGGDTQYF	TGCGCCAGCAGCTCCCCTTACCGGACAGGGGGGGATACGCAGTATTTT
11	TRBV29-1	many	.	TRBJ2-1	CSVGSNNEQFF	TGCAGCGTTGGGAGCAACAATGAGCAGTTCTTC
14	TRBV2	.	.	TRBJ2-5	CASRGLRNQETQYF	TGTGCCAGCAGGGGGCTTCGAAATCAAGAGACCCAGTACTTC
13	TRBV15	many	.	TRBJ2-5	CATSRDIEETQYF	TGTGCCACCAGCAGAGATATCGAAGAGACCCAGTACTTC
15	TRBV5-1	.	TRBD1	TRBJ2-2	CASSLEGADTGELFF	TGCGCCAGCAGCTTGGAGGGGGCCGACACCGGGGAGCTGTTTTTT
17	TRBV7-8	.	.	TRBJ2-5	CASSLYSTAMYQETQYF	TGTGCCAGCAGCTTATATTCGACAGCTATGTACCAAGAGACCCAGTACTTC
12	TRBV20-1	many	TRBD2	TRBJ2-1	CSVGGRFDEQFF	TGCAGTGTGGGCGGGAGATTCGATGAGCAGTTCTTC
16	TRBV5-6	.	.	TRBJ1-2	CASSFGGQEYNYGYTF	TGTGCCAGCAGCTTCGGGGGGCAAGAGTATAACTATGGCTACACCTTC
13	TRBV3-1	many	.	TRBJ1-1	CASSQEGSTEAFF	TGTGCCAGCAGCCAGGAGGGTAGCACTGAAGCTTTCTTT
14	TRBV29-1	many	.	TRBJ2-7	CSVDGAGAPDEQYF	TGCAGCGTTGACGGGGCAGGGGCCCCTGACGAGCAGTACTTC
14	TRBV6-4	many	TRBD1	TRBJ2-1	CASSEGTGGYEQFF	TGTGCCAGCAGTGAAGGGACAGGGGGGTATGAGCAGTTCTTC
15	TRBV18	few	TRBD1	TRBJ2-7	CASSPPGQAALEQYF	TGTGCCAGCTCACCACCAGGACAGGCGGCCCTCGAGCAGTACTTC
15	TRBV5-1	.	TRBD2	TRBJ2-3	CASSLGGGEQDTQYF	TGCGCCAGCAGCTTGGGCGGGGGAGAACAAGATACGCAGTATTTT
15	TRBV5-1	many	.	TRBJ2-1	CASRQPGSSYNEQFF	TGCGCCAGCAGACAGCCAGGTAGCTCCTACAATGAGCAGTTCTTC
14	TRBV5-1	.	.	TRBJ2-3	CASSPALSADTQYF	TGCGCCAGCAGCCCGGCGTTAAGCGCAGATACGCAGTATTTT